This is a list of T cell receptor beta chains from one sample in a study of cytomegalovirus exposure and HLA in healthy donors. Sequencing was performed with immunoSEQ multiplex PCR; in TCRdb, only in-frame clones are kept and a portion is missing. Among 120,000 to 150,000 clones listed, just over 70% were seen once. Input material: PBMCs. These receptors all come from a woman under 40 in good health and CMV-seronegative. CDR3s include the opening cysteine and the closing phenylalanine or tryptophan. A D gene is named only where the DNA matches it firmly. Clone size is shown for a subset of rows, as once, few, many or a class of expanded clone.

V	size	D	J	DNA	CDR3
TRBV6-1	few	TRBD1	TRBJ1-5	TGTGCCAGCAGGGGACAGGCGTCCAATCAGCCCCAGCATTTT	CASRGQASNQPQHF
TRBV6-1	-	TRBD2	TRBJ2-1	TGTGCCAGCAGTCCCGCGGGGGGGAACCACAATGAGCAGTTCTTC	CASSPAGGNHNEQFF
TRBV28	-	-	TRBJ2-5	TGTGCCAGCAGTTTAATGGACACCGAGACCCAGTACTTC	CASSLMDTETQYF
TRBV30	once	-	TRBJ2-1	TGTGCCTGGAGTTGGCAGGGGGGCGATGAGCAGTTCTTC	CAWSWQGGDEQFF
TRBV7-8	once	-	TRBJ1-1	TGTGCCAGCAGCTCGACAGCCCCAGGTCCCAAAGCTTTCTTT	CASSSTAPGPKAFF
TRBV27	-	TRBD1	TRBJ2-7	TGTGCCAGCAGGGGGACAGGGATTACCTACGAGCAGTACTTC	CASRGTGITYEQYF
TRBV30	-	TRBD1	TRBJ2-1	TGTGCCTGGAGTTCTCCCTCGACAGGGGTGGATGAGCAGTTCTTC	CAWSSPSTGVDEQFF
TRBV5-6	-	TRBD1	TRBJ1-6	TGTGCCAGCAGTTGGGACAGGGGGCATAATTCACCCCTCCACTTT	CASSWDRGHNSPLHF
TRBV5-1	-	TRBD1	TRBJ1-4	TGCGCCAGCAGCTTGGGGACACAGGGGGCCGATGAAAAACTGTTTTTT	CASSLGTQGADEKLFF
TRBV11-1	-	TRBD1	TRBJ1-1	TGTGCCAGCAGCCCCCGACAGGGGACCTTCATGAACACTGAAGCTTTCTTT	CASSPRQGTFMNTEAFF
TRBV28	-	TRBD2	TRBJ2-7	TGTGCCAGCACGGGCGGGAGCTCCTACGAGCAGTACTTC	CASTGGSSYEQYF
TRBV29-1	-	-	TRBJ2-7	TGCAGCGTGGCCCGGGGGGCAGGCGACGAGCAGTACTTC	CSVARGAGDEQYF
TRBV21-1	few	-	TRBJ2-1	TGTGCCAGCAAAGCAAAGGCCACTAGCGGGACCTACAATGAGCAGTTCTTC	CASKAKATSGTYNEQFF
TRBV2	-	TRBD1	TRBJ2-2	TGTGCCAGCAAAGGGACAGGGGGTACCGGGGAGCTGTTTTTT	CASKGTGGTGELFF
TRBV6-1	few	TRBD2	TRBJ2-2	TGTGCCAGCAGTGAAGCGCGTGGGCGGGGGGTAAACACCGGGGAGCTGTTTTTT	CASSEARGRGVNTGELFF
TRBV2	-	-	TRBJ2-6	TGTGCCAGCAGCCTACAGGGCACTGGGGCCAACGTCCTGACTTTC	CASSLQGTGANVLTF
TRBV7-9	few	-	TRBJ2-3	TGTGCCAGCATAAGTAGGGAGAATTCGGATACGCAGTATTTT	CASISRENSDTQYF
TRBV5-1	-	-	TRBJ2-7	TGCGCCAGCAGCCCGAGCGACAGAAACTACGAGCAGTACTTC	CASSPSDRNYEQYF
TRBV28	-	-	TRBJ2-5	TGTGCCAGCAACCCCGGACAGTATAGAGAGACCCAGTACTTC	CASNPGQYRETQYF
TRBV28	-	-	TRBJ1-5	TGTGCCAGCAGTTTGTTCCCCGGGGGGAGCAATCAGCCCCAGCATTTT	CASSLFPGGSNQPQHF
TRBV6-1	-	TRBD2	TRBJ2-7	TGTGCCACAACTAGCGGGAATAACTACGAGCAGTACTTC	CATTSGNNYEQYF
TRBV5-1	-	TRBD2	TRBJ2-1	TGCGCCAGCAGCCCCACTGCGGGAGGGTACAATGAGCAGTTCTTC	CASSPTAGGYNEQFF
TRBV5-3	-	-	TRBJ2-7	TGTGCCAGAAGCGTGCACAGGGGGGGATACGAGCAGTACTTC	CARSVHRGGYEQYF
TRBV7-3	-	-	TRBJ1-1	TGTGCCAGCAGCTTAATAGGGGAGGGGGGGACTGAAGCTTTCTTT	CASSLIGEGGTEAFF
TRBV6-1	few	TRBD1	TRBJ2-7	TGTGCCAGCAGACCGGGACAGGGGGTCGAGCAGTACTTC	CASRPGQGVEQYF
TRBV4-2	-	-	TRBJ2-3	TGTGCCAGCAGCCAAGAAGGCGAGCGGATCACAGATACGCAGTATTTT	CASSQEGERITDTQYF
TRBV7-2	few	TRBD2	TRBJ2-1	TGTGCCAGCAGCTTAAAATGGGGCGGGGGGAACAATGAGCAGTTCTTC	CASSLKWGGGNNEQFF
TRBV30	-	-	TRBJ2-7	TGTGCCTGGAGTGTAGGGGTCGGGCATTTGCAGCAGTACTTC	CAWSVGVGHLQQYF
TRBV7-9	few	TRBD2	TRBJ2-7	TGTGCCAGCAGCTTTGCAGAACTAGCGGAGGGCATGGACGAGCAGTACTTC	CASSFAELAEGMDEQYF
TRBV7-8	-	TRBD1	TRBJ2-7	TGTGCCAGCATCCCTAGGGGGCAGGGGCCTTCCTACGAGCAGTACTTC	CASIPRGQGPSYEQYF
TRBV6-1	-	TRBD1	TRBJ1-4	TGTGCCAGCAGCGGACAGGCGGGAAATGAAAAACTGTTTTTT	CASSGQAGNEKLFF
TRBV9	once	-	TRBJ1-1	TGTGCCAGCAGCCCCACCGGCGGGAACACTGAAGCTTTCTTT	CASSPTGGNTEAFF
TRBV5-1	-	TRBD2	TRBJ2-1	TGCGCCAGCAGCTTCCTAGCGGGGGGGTTCAATGAGCAGTTCTTC	CASSFLAGGFNEQFF
TRBV6-5	few	-	TRBJ2-1	TGTGCCAGCAGTGGTGGCTCGGCAGGGGAAAATGAGCAGTTCTTC	CASSGGSAGENEQFF
TRBV4-2	-	TRBD1	TRBJ2-7	TGTGCCAGCAGCCGGGCTCAATCCGGGACAGGGGAGACCGAGCAGTACTTC	CASSRAQSGTGETEQYF
TRBV6-6	-	TRBD1	TRBJ1-5	TGTGCCAGCAGCCAGGACAGGGTCCTCCAGCCCCAGCATTTT	CASSQDRVLQPQHF
TRBV30	-	-	TRBJ1-4	TGTGCCTCTTCGCTGGGAATCCAGGGCGTTAATGAAAAACTGTTTTTT	CASSLGIQGVNEKLFF
TRBV7-2	-	-	TRBJ1-6	TGTGCCAGCAGCTTAGCCAGGTTTTTGGATAATTCACCCCTCCACTTT	CASSLARFLDNSPLHF
TRBV9	-	TRBD1	TRBJ2-1	TGTGCCAGCAGCAAAACCGGGACAGTAGACAATGAGCAGTTCTTC	CASSKTGTVDNEQFF
TRBV5-1	few	-	TRBJ2-2	TGCGCCAGCGGGACTCCGAACACCGGGGAGCTGTTTTTT	CASGTPNTGELFF
TRBV29-1	-	TRBD1	TRBJ1-2	TGCAGCGACTCCGGGACAGGGAACTGTGGCTACACCTTC	CSDSGTGNCGYTF
TRBV2	-	TRBD1	TRBJ2-7	TGTGCCAGCAGGCCTGGGACAGGGCTTTACGAGCAGTACTTC	CASRPGTGLYEQYF
TRBV9	-	TRBD2	TRBJ2-1	TGTGCCAGCAGCTCCCAGGGCGCGGGGGTCTACTACAATGAGCAGTTCTTC	CASSSQGAGVYYNEQFF
TRBV5-4	few	-	TRBJ1-6	TGTGCCAGCAGCTTAAAGGGGAACAACTCACCCCTCCACTTT	CASSLKGNNSPLHF
TRBV30	-	-	TRBJ1-2	TGTGCCTGGGCACCTGGGGGGGCGTCCGACTATGGCTACACCTTC	CAWAPGGASDYGYTF
TRBV19	-	-	TRBJ1-1	TGTGCCAGTAGTATATACGGGGGTTCTGGAGGCGGCACTGAAGCTTTCTTT	CASSIYGGSGGGTEAFF
TRBV18	few	TRBD1	TRBJ2-3	TGTGCCAGCTCACCGCTTGGGACAGGGGGCGCAACAGATACGCAGTATTTT	CASSPLGTGGATDTQYF
TRBV28	-	TRBD1	TRBJ2-7	TGTGCCAGCAGTTTAAGGGCAGGGGGCGCCTACGAGCAGTACTTC	CASSLRAGGAYEQYF
TRBV30	-	-	TRBJ1-1	TGTGCCTGGAAGACATCCGGAGGGACTTTTCGTTCTGAAGCTTTCTTT	CAWKTSGGTFRSEAFF
TRBV30	-	TRBD1	TRBJ2-7	TGTGCCTGGAGTAAACAGGGGGCGTACGAGCAGTACTTC	CAWSKQGAYEQYF
TRBV30	-	TRBD1	TRBJ1-2	TGTGCCTGGAGTGGGGGGACAGGCAACTATGGCTACACCTTC	CAWSGGTGNYGYTF
TRBV9	-	TRBD2	TRBJ2-2	TGTGCCAGCAGCCCCCGAAGACTAGCGGTGAACACCGGGGAGCTGTTTTTT	CASSPRRLAVNTGELFF
TRBV5-1	-	-	TRBJ2-5	TGCGCCAGCAAGTCAAGTAGTGGGGCAGCTTCACTAGAGACCCAGTACTTC	CASKSSSGAASLETQYF